These T cell receptor beta chains were read from a single sample in a study of CD8+CD57+ T cells in acquired aplastic anemia. Via MiXCR, TCRdb re-called the reads, giving one row per CDR3 protein. The table shows approximately 470,000 distinct CDR3 sequences, with around a third occurring only once. Sequenced input: sorted CD4+, CD8+, or CD8+CD57+ T cells (not recorded which) from PBMCs. These TCRs come from a human donor with aplastic anemia. CDR3s include the opening cysteine and the closing phenylalanine or tryptophan.

len,v_gene,j_gene,CDR3aa
13,TRBV10-3,TRBJ1-4,CAISTTGDEKLFF
14,TRBV20-1,TRBJ1-4,CSASGTGRGEKLFF
14,TRBV5-1,TRBJ2-5,CASSADRARGTQYF
14,TRBV5-1,TRBJ1-2,CASSPTGTENGYTF
15,TRBV19,TRBJ1-2,CASSMLDRANYGYTF
14,TRBV10-3,TRBJ2-5,CAISGGTKEETQYF
12,TRBV7-9,TRBJ2-3,CASSLVLNTQYF
14,TRBV25-1,TRBJ2-7,CASTPGQGPNEQYF
11,TRBV6-1,TRBJ2-7,CASSLRNEQYF
18,TRBV15,TRBJ1-2,CATSRGEILTRGTYGYTF
14,TRBV5-1,TRBJ1-1,CASSLTPPNTEAFF
13,TRBV30,TRBJ1-6,CAWSIGGGSPLHF
14,TRBV2,TRBJ1-1,CASSEQQGNTEAFF
13,TRBV2,TRBJ2-7,CASSEVGGVEQYF
14,TRBV19,TRBJ1-5,CASSIYRANQPQHF
13,TRBV15,TRBJ2-7,CATSSSGQYEQYF
13,TRBV12-3/TRBV12-4,TRBJ1-6,CASTLGQASPLHF
14,TRBV6-1,TRBJ1-2,CASSPELFNYGYTF
16,TRBV19,TRBJ2-2,CASSITAGINTGELFF
15,TRBV5-1,TRBJ2-1,CASSPSRQGGGEQFF
15,TRBV29-1,TRBJ1-3,CSVLEVKVSGNTIYF
17,TRBV6-5,TRBJ2-7,CASSLSDRTSGTYEQYF
15,TRBV7-9,TRBJ1-2,CASSLPGQGNYGYTF
14,TRBV7-2,TRBJ2-5,CACSLMGYQETQYF
16,TRBV3-1,TRBJ2-3,CASSHRDRRREDTQYF
11,TRBV20-1,TRBJ2-1,CSAESVNEQFF
15,TRBV19,TRBJ1-1,CAWSVLRSLGTEAFF
15,TRBV24-1,TRBJ2-1,CATSDSSGPYNEQFF
15,TRBV6-2/TRBV6-3,TRBJ2-7,CASSYWTGRSYEQYF
14,TRBV6-1,TRBJ2-1,CASTSSGSTNEQFF
15,TRBV9,TRBJ1-1,CASSLDGQGHTEAFF
16,TRBV2,TRBJ1-2,CASRRYRRQGGYGYTF
13,TRBV5-1,TRBJ1-1,CASSLEQDHEAFF
13,TRBV7-3,TRBJ2-5,CASSRGDQETQYF
14,TRBV25-1,TRBJ2-7,CASRSAAGLYEQYF
14,TRBV5-6,TRBJ2-3,CASSWGQSTDTQYF
17,TRBV3-1,TRBJ1-3,CASSQATGLFSGNTIYF
15,TRBV20-1,TRBJ1-3,CSALWAWEAGNTIYF
17,TRBV19,TRBJ1-4,CASSRRVTVPTNEKLFF
10,TRBV20-1,TRBJ1-2,CSAGTDGYTF
14,TRBV2,TRBJ2-7,CASTLAGGTYEQYF
16,TRBV10-3,TRBJ2-2,CASSYSVTDNTGELFF
13,TRBV4-3,TRBJ2-1,CASSQKGNNEQFF
13,TRBV6-1,TRBJ1-2,CASGGTDNYGYTF
15,TRBV10-3,TRBJ2-7,CAISEFERGGYEQYF
15,TRBV9,TRBJ2-7,CASSVGGSVSYEQYF
15,TRBV7-9,TRBJ1-4,CASSLGQAKNEKLFF